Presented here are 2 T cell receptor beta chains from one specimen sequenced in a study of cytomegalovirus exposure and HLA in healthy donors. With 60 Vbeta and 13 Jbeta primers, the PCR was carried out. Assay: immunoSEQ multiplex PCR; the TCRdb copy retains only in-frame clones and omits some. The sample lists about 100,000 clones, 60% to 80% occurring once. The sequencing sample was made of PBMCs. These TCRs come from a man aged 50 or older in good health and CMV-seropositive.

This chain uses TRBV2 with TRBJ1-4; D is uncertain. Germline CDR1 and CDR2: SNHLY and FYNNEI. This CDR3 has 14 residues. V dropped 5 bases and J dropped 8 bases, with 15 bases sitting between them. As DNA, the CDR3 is TGTGCCAGCAGTACCGGTCCCCTCGGGGAAAAACTGTTTTTT. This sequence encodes CASSTGPLGEKLFF.

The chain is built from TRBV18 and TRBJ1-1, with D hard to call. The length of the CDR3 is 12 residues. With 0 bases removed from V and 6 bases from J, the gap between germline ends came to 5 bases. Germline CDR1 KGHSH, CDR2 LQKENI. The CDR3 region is CASSPPSAEAFF. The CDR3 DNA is TGTGCCAGCTCACCACCTTCGGCTGAAGCTTTCTTT.